The following is a TCR beta chain sequence with its context. Germline lookup yields CDR1 SGHRS and CDR2 YFSETQ. Trimming cost V 4 bases and J 0 bases, with 14 bases left between them. This CDR3 spans 16 amino acids. Profiled with immunoSEQ multiplex PCR; TCRdb holds only in-frame clones, not every one. The sample shows approximately 130,000 clones, 87% of them seen only once. The sample originates from a study of blood T cell repertoires in COVID-19. The sample consisted of peripheral blood. The clonotype originates from a man between 45 and 60 years old with active COVID-19. This chain uses TRBV5-1 with TRBJ1-3; the D gene is possibly TRBD1 (6 bases). CDR3 in amino acids: CASSPERGISGNTIYF. DNA for the CDR3: TGCGCCAGCAGCCCGGAGAGGGGGATCTCTGGAAACACCATATATTTT.